This T cell receptor (beta chain) was identified in a study of spatial heterogeneity in lung cancer. Overall study: Counts of TCR transcripts in tumor regions correlated strongly with a matched bulk RNA-seq T cell module score.

Time point noted: sample taken at primary tumor resection. Tumor, nontumor lung or frozen PBMC supplied whole RNA that was sequenced unsorted. From the 5' RACE reads, TCRdb called clonotypes with MiXCR, one entry per CDR3 protein. The sample comprises tens of thousands of distinct CDR3 sequences, roughly 15% of which are singletons, and 25% to 40% rests with the top ten. Notes on the study in general: Tumors with more nonsynonymous mutations had more expanded intratumoral alpha and beta TCRs.

This clonotype was recorded many times. Its antigen is not known. The junction had 13 bases not matched to a gene; V was cut back by 4 bases and J by 5 bases. Per germline, CDR1 LGHDT and CDR2 YNNKEL (reference sequence). This CDR3 is 16 amino acids long. V and J are TRBV3-1 and TRBJ2-5, with 7 nucleotides matching TRBD2. The sample consisted of lung tumor tissue, taken at surgery. The sequence derives from a female donor with early-stage non-small cell lung cancer. CDR3 residues: CASSRAGAGARETQYF. CDR3 DNA sequence: TGTGCCAGCAGCCGCGCTGGGGCGGGAGCTCGGGAGACCCAGTACTTC.